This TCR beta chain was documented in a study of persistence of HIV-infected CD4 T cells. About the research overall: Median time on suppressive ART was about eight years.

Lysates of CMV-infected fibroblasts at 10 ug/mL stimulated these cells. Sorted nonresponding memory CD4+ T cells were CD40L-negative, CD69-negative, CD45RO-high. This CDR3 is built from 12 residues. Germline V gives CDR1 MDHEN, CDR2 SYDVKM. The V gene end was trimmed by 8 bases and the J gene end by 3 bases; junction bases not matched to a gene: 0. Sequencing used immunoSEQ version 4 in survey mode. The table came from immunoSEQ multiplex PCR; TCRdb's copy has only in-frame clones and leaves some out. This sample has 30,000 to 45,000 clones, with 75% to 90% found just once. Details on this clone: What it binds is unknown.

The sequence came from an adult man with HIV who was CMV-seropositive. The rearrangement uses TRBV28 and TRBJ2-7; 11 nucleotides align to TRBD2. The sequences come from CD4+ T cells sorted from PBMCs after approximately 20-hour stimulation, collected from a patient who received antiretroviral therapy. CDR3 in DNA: TGTGCCAGCGGGACTAGCGGCTACGAGCAGTACTTC. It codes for CASGTSGYEQYF.